The 19 T cell receptor beta chains below all came from one sample that was sequenced in a study of blood T cell repertoires in COVID-19. The protocol was immunoSEQ multiplex PCR, while the TCRdb copy is restricted to in-frame clones and leaves out a portion. There are about 210,000 clones in the sample; about 79% occur only once, and 2% to 2.5% lies in the top ten. Sequenced material: peripheral blood. The receptor set was obtained from a man between 40 and 49 years old who had recovered from COVID-19.

V gene TRBV5-1 combines with J gene TRBJ2-3, with D possibly being TRBD2 (5 bases). The CDR3 contains 16 residues. V was shortened by 0 bases and J by 0 bases, with 11 bases between the two germline ends. CDR1 and CDR2 (germline): SGHRS, YFSETQ. DNA for the CDR3: TGCGCCAGCAGCTTGGTTCGGGATCCTAGCACAGATACGCAGTATTTT. This translates into CASSLVRDPSTDTQYF.

The chain couples TRBV5-4 to TRBJ1-3; the D is unclear. CDR3 length: 13 residues. Looked up from germline, CDR1 is SGHNT and CDR2 is YYREEE (reference sequence). V lost 1 base and J lost 0, with 2 bases in between. The CDR3 nucleotides read TGTGCCAGCAGCTTGTACTCTGGAAACACCATATATTTT. Residues: CASSLYSGNTIYF. Together with reference TRBV5-4 and TRBJ1-3, the CDR3 gives the full variable domain: ETGVTQSPTHLIKTRGQQVTLRCSSQSGHNTVSWYQQALGQGPQFIFQYYREEENGRGNFPPRFSGLQFPNYSSELNVNALELDDSALYLCASSLYSGNTIYFGEGSWLTVV.

The genes are TRBV10-1 and TRBJ2-2; TRBD1 agrees at 12 bases. The trim removed 4 bases at V and 4 bases at J, leaving 10 bases unmatched. The V gene's germline CDR1 is WNHNN and CDR2 SYGVQD (reference sequence). This CDR3 has 18 amino acids. CDR3: CASSANPGQGAVTGELFF. The CDR3 nucleotides read TGCGCCAGCAGTGCGAATCCGGGACAGGGGGCTGTCACCGGGGAGCTGTTTTTT.

The chain joins TRBV11-3 to TRBJ2-7, with TRBD2 matching 10 bases. There are 14 residues in the CDR3. Germline V gives CDR1 SGHNT, CDR2 YENEEA. J lost 7 bases, V lost 5 bases, and 8 bases had no gene match. CDR3 residues: CASSHSGGMYEQYF. CDR3 DNA sequence: TGTGCCAGCAGCCATAGCGGGGGGATGTATGAGCAGTACTTC.

This clone was observed once. The chain has TRBV6-1 and TRBJ1-5; D unresolved. Germline-derived CDR1 and CDR2 are MNHNS and SASEGT. V was cut by 2 bases and J by 4 bases, with 15 bases left in between. The length of the CDR3 is 16 residues. CDR3 nucleotide sequence: TGTGCCAGCAGTGAACAACCGACTGGTCTTAATCAGCCCCAGCATTTT. Protein: CASSEQPTGLNQPQHF.

The chain couples TRBV2 to TRBJ2-5, with TRBD2 as a possible D gene (6 bases). The CDR3 has 14 residues. Germline V gene sequence: CDR1 SNHLY, CDR2 FYNNEI. With 3 bases removed from V and 4 bases from J, the gap between germline ends came to 12 bases. The CDR3 sequence: CASSDRQGGETQYF. CDR3 nucleotides: TGTGCCAGCAGTGACCGGCAGGGAGGAGAGACCCAGTACTTC.

The V gene is TRBV7-8, the J gene TRBJ1-6, with 10 bases matching TRBD1. V trimming: 1 base; J trimming: 8 bases; junction bases outside the gene matches: 2. Germline assignment: CDR1 SGHVS and CDR2 FQNEAQ. The CDR3 extends over 15 amino acids. CDR3 protein: CASSLGGTGDSPLHF. The CDR3 DNA follows: TGTGCCAGCAGCTTAGGTGGGACAGGGGATTCACCCCTCCACTTT.

This rearrangement joins TRBV4-3 to TRBJ2-7, with TRBD1 matching 7 bases. J lost 1 base, V lost 4 bases, and 7 bases had no gene match. CDR3 size: 15 residues. Germline lookup yields CDR1 LGHNA and CDR2 YSLEER. For the CDR3, the DNA is TGCGCCAGCAGCCGGGGTCAACAGGGGTCCTACGAGCAGTACTTC. Protein: CASSRGQQGSYEQYF.

CDR3 loop: CAWGGRASGGTWQFF. In DNA, the CDR3 is TGTGCCTGGGGAGGACGGGCTAGCGGGGGCACGTGGCAGTTCTTC. The chain couples TRBV30 to TRBJ2-1; TRBD2 matches at 10 bases. The length of the CDR3 is 15 residues. Per germline, CDR1 GTSNPN and CDR2 SVGIG (reference sequence). The V gene end was trimmed by 5 bases and the J gene end by 12 bases; junction bases not matched to a gene: 16.

The chain links TRBV6-4 to TRBJ1-5; tentative D call: TRBD1 (6 bases). Trimming shortened V by 6 bases and J by 0 bases, and 12 bases separated the two germline ends. CDR1 is MRHNA and CDR2 is SNTAGT in the germline V gene. This CDR3 has 15 amino acids. The CDR3 loop is CASREQGNSNQPQHF. DNA for the CDR3: TGTGCCAGCAGGGAACAGGGTAATAGCAATCAGCCCCAGCATTTT.

The J gene is TRBJ1-2, the V gene TRBV7-9; TRBD1 agrees at 10 bases. Germline CDR1 and CDR2: SEHNR and FQNEAQ (reference sequence). This CDR3 region has 16 residues. V trimming: 7 bases; J trimming: 4 bases; junction bases outside the gene matches: 12. CDR3 in amino acids: CASTFIPGQGSYGYTF. The CDR3 bases are TGTGCCAGCACCTTCATCCCGGGACAGGGGTCCTATGGCTACACCTTC.

This chain links TRBV5-8 with TRBJ1-2; 12 positions match TRBD1. In germline, CDR1 is SGHTS, CDR2 YDEGEE. The V and J ends lost 4 bases and 4 bases, in that order; junction bases with no gene match: 8. The CDR3 is made up of 16 amino acids. CDR3 DNA: TGTGCCAGCAGCAGCCGGGACAGGGGGCATATCTATGGCTACACCTTC. Translation gives CASSSRDRGHIYGYTF.

The chain links TRBV30 to TRBJ2-3; 11 nucleotides align to TRBD2. Per the germline V gene, CDR1 is GTSNPN and CDR2 is SVGIG (reference sequence). With V trimmed by 2 bases and J by 2 bases, 6 bases remained unmatched. The CDR3 totals 16 residues. The CDR3 DNA reads TGTGCCTGGAGTTCCGGGACTAGCGGCAACACAGATACGCAGTATTTT. Protein sequence: CAWSSGTSGNTDTQYF.

The J gene is TRBJ2-4, the V gene TRBV11-2; 11 positions match TRBD2. Germline assignment: CDR1 SGHAT and CDR2 FQNNGV. Trimming took 5 bases from V and 14 from J; bases not matched to a gene: 5. The CDR3 has 12 amino acids. CDR3 region: CASSPEGLAEYF. CDR3 DNA sequence: TGTGCCAGCAGCCCGGAGGGACTAGCGGAGTACTTC.

The chain employs TRBV7-2 and TRBJ1-1; D not certain. The CDR3 length is 14 residues. Trimming took off 9 bases at V and 4 bases at J, with 18 bases between the two ends. The germline V gene encodes CDR1 SGHTA and CDR2 FQGNSA. CDR3 DNA sequence: TGTGCCAGACGAGGCGCGGGTGATGGCACTGAAGCTTTCTTT. It yields the protein CARRGAGDGTEAFF.

The CDR3 here is CASRKQMSYEQYF. The CDR3 region has the DNA TGTGCCAGCAGGAAACAGATGTCCTACGAGCAGTACTTC. V is TRBV27 and J is TRBJ2-7; D remains unclear. V lost 6 bases to trimming and J lost 1 base, with 10 bases between them. Germline V gene data show CDR1 as MNHEY and CDR2 as SMNVEV (reference sequence). The CDR3 consists of 13 residues.

V gene TRBV5-6 combines with J gene TRBJ1-2, with D unresolved. V was pared by 2 bases and J by 0 bases, with 5 bases between. CDR3 length: 13 residues. Germline V gene sequence: CDR1 SGHDT, CDR2 YYEEEE. In nucleotides, the CDR3 is TGTGCCAGCAGCTTCCCCGCTAACTATGGCTACACCTTC. Translation gives CASSFPANYGYTF.

The rearrangement joins TRBV5-1 to TRBJ2-3, with D hard to call. This CDR3 region has 12 residues. V lost 2 bases, J lost 6 bases, and 7 bases lay in between. CDR1 and CDR2 (germline): SGHRS, YFSETQ. The CDR3 spells CASSLSEDTQYF. Here the CDR3 DNA reads TGCGCCAGCAGCTTATCCGAGGATACGCAGTATTTT.

The V gene is TRBV18, the J gene TRBJ1-4; D unresolved. This CDR3 comprises 16 residues. CDR1 KGHSH and CDR2 LQKENI come from the germline V gene. Deletions cut 0 bases from V and 5 bases from J, with 13 bases between. The CDR3, as DNA: TGTGCCAGCTCACCACCAGAGGGAGAGCAGAATGAAAAACTGTTTTTT. Translating it yields CASSPPEGEQNEKLFF.